This T cell receptor beta chain was identified during a study of cytomegalovirus exposure and HLA in healthy donors. Study context: From donors who were HLA-typed, an early data release held about 85 million unique TCRs.

The CDR3 length is 14 residues. Trimming cost V 2 bases and J 4 bases, with 12 bases left between them. The germline gives CDR1 SGHTA, CDR2 FQGNSA. 60 Vbeta and 13 Jbeta primers were used in PCR. TCRdb keeps only in-frame clones here, not all; method: immunoSEQ multiplex PCR. The profile shows approximately 130,000 clones, around 75% of them singletons. V gene TRBV7-2 combines with J gene TRBJ2-7; D is undetermined. The TCR was taken from a man aged 25-40 years in good health and CMV-seronegative. Input material: PBMCs. The CDR3 reads CASSLQRRLYEQYF. In nucleotides, the CDR3 is TGTGCCAGCAGCTTACAGCGACGATTATACGAGCAGTACTTC.